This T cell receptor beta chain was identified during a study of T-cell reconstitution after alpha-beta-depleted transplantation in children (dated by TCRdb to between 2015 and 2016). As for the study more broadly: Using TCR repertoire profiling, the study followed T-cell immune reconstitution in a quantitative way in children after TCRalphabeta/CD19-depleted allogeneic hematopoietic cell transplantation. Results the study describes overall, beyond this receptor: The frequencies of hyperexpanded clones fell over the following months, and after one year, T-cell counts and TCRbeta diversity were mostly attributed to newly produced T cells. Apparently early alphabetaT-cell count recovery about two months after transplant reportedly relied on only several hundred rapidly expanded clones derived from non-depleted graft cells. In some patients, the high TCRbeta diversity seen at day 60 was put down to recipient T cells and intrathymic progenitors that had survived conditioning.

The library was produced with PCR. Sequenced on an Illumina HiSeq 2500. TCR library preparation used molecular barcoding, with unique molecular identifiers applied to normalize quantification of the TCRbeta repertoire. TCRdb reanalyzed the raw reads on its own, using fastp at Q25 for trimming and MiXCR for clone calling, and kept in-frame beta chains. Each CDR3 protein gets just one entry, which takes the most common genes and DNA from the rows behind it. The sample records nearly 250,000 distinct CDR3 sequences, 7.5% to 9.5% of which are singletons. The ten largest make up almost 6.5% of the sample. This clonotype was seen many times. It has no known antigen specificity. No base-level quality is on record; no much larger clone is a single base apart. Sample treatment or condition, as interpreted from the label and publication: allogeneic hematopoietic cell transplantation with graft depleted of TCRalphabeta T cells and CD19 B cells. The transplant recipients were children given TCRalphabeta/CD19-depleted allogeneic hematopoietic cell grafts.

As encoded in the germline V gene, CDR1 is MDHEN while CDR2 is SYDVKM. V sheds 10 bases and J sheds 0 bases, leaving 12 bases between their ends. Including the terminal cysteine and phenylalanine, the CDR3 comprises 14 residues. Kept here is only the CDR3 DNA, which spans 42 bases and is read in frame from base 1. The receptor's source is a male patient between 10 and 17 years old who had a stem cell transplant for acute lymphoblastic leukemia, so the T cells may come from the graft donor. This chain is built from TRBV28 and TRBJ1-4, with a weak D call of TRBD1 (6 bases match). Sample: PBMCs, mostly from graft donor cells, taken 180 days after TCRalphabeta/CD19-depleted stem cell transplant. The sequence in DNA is TGTGCCACCACAAAGGGGGCAACTAATGAAAAACTGTTTTTT. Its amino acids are CATTKGATNEKLFF.